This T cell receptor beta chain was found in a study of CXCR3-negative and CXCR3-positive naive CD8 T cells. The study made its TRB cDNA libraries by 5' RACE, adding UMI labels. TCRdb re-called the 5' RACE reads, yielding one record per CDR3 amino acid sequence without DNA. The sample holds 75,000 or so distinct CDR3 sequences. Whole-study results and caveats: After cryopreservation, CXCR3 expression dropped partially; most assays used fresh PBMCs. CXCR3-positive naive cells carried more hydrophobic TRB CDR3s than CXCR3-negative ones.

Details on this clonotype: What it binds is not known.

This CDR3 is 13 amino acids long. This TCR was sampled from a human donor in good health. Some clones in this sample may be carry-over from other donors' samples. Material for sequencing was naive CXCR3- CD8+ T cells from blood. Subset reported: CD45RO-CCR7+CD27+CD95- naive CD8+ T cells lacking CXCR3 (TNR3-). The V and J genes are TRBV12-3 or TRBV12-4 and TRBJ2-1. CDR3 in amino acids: CASSFVRWGEQFF.